A single sample gave rise to the 5 T cell receptor beta chains below, sequenced in a study of regulatory T cells in long-lasting Graves disease. Researchers made TCR beta libraries by using iRepertoire HTBI primers and running Arm-PCR on CDR3 regions. TCRdb reanalysed the multiplex PCR reads using MiXCR and keeps one entry per CDR3 protein. This sample has fewer than 650,000 distinct CDR3 sequences, with less than 20% found just once. The time point is: newly diagnosed GD, antithyroid drugs for less than 3 months. PBMCs provided the RNA from which the TCR library was made. The same data also contributed to another study, on T cells in Graves' hyperthyroidism and ophthalmopathy.

The source material was peripheral blood mononuclear cells (PBMCs), sampled at new diagnosis, from a patient treated with antithyroid drugs. These receptors came from a woman between 25 and 40 years old with Graves disease.

As concerns this clonotype: A read error is possible here, since a much larger clone lies one base away. J is TRBJ2-1 and V is TRBV6-2 or TRBV6-3; D is unclear. Looked up from germline, CDR1 is MNHEY and CDR2 is SVGEGT. The CDR3 length is 13 residues. In DNA form, the CDR3 reads TGTGTCAGCACCGCCTTGCTGAGCCATGAGCAGTTCTTC. As protein: CVSTALLSHEQFF.

In its sample, this clonotype was seen many times. V and J are TRBV2 and TRBJ2-2; tentative D call: TRBD2 (5 bases). Germline loops: CDR1 SNHLY, CDR2 FYNNEI. Trimming took off 6 bases at V and 7 bases at J, with 12 bases between the two ends. There are 13 residues in the CDR3. CDR3 DNA: TGTGCCAGCAGGGGAGTCGGTGACGGGGAGCTGTTTTTT. Translation: CASRGVGDGELFF.

Many counts were recorded for this clonotype. The rearrangement joins TRBV6-5 to TRBJ1-2; possibly TRBD1 for D (5 bases). CDR3 size: 16 residues. Germline V gene sequence: CDR1 MNHEY, CDR2 SVGAGI. With 2 bases removed from V and 4 bases from J, the gap between germline ends came to 17 bases. CDR3 DNA sequence: TGTGCCAGCAGTTACGGCAGGGCCGTTGAAGGCTATGGCTACACCTTC. Translation: CASSYGRAVEGYGYTF.

This clonotype has just a few counts. The chain employs TRBV14 and TRBJ2-3, with a tentative D call TRBD2 (5 bases). CDR3 length: 17 residues. Germline V gene sequence: CDR1 SGHDN, CDR2 FVKESK. Trimming cost V 1 base and J 7 bases, with 21 bases left between them. The DNA for the CDR3 is TGTGCCAGCAGCCAAGGGTCGGTCGGAGCTGAGCGGTATACGCAGTATTTT. Residues: CASSQGSVGAERYTQYF.

The chain uses TRBV4-1 and TRBJ2-3; TRBD1 or TRBD2 may be the D gene (6 bases each). Germline CDR1 is MGHRA and CDR2 is YSYEKL. Trimming removed 1 base from V and 6 bases from J, with 17 bases in between. The CDR3 length is 16 residues. The CDR3 DNA reads as TGCGCCAGCAGCCAAGCGTGGACCACGGGGGCCGATACGCAGTATTTT. This translates into CASSQAWTTGADTQYF.